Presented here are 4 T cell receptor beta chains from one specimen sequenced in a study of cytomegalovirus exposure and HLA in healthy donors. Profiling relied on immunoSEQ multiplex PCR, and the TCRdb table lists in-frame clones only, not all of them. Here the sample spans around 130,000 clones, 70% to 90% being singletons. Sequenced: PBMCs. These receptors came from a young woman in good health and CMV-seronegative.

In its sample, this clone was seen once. CDR3 residues: CASSQDRDTEAFF. The CDR3 DNA is TGTGCCAGTAGTCAAGACAGGGATACTGAAGCTTTCTTT. This chain uses TRBV19 with TRBJ1-1; 7 bases are a match to TRBD1. The V gene end was trimmed by 5 bases and the J gene end by 5 bases; junction bases not matched to a gene: 5. Per germline, CDR1 LNHDA and CDR2 SQIVND (reference sequence). This CDR3 is built from 13 residues.

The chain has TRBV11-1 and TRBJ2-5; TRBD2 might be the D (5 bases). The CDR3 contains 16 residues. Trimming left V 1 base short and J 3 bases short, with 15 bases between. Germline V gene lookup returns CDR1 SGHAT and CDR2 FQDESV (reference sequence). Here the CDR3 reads CASSLGPNRREETQYF. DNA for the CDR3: TGTGCCAGCAGCTTAGGCCCCAACCGGCGGGAAGAGACCCAGTACTTC.

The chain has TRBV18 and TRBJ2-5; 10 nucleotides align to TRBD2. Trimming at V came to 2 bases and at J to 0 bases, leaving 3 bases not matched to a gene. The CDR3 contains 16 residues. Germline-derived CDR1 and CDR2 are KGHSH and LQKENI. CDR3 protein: CASSPVLAGNQETQYF. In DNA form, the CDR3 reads TGTGCCAGCTCACCAGTACTAGCGGGGAACCAAGAGACCCAGTACTTC.

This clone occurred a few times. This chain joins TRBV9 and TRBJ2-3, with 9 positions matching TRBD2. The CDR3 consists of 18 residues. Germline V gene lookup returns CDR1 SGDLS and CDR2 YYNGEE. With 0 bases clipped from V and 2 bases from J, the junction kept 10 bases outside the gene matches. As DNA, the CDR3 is TGTGCCAGCAGCGTAGGGGGACTAGCCAGTACCGACACAGATACGCAGTATTTT. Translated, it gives CASSVGGLASTDTDTQYF.